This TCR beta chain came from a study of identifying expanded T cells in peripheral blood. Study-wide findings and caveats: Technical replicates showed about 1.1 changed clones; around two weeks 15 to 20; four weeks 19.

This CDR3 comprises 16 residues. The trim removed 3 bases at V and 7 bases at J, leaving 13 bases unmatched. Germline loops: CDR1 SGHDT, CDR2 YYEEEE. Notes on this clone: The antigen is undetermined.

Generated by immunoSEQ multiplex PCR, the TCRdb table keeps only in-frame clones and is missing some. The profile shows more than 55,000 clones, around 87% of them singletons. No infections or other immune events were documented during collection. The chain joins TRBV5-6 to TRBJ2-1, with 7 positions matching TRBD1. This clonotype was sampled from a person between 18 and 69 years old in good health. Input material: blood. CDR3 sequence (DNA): TGTGCCAGCAGCTCCTTACGACAGGGCTTACATAATGAGCAGTTCTTC. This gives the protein CASSSLRQGLHNEQFF.